This entry lists 7 T cell receptor beta chains sequenced from one sample in a study of T cell clusters in autoimmune cytopenias. One tube held mixed TRB-A and TRB-B primer pools for touch-down PCR. TCRdb reanalyzed the multiplex PCR reads, giving one entry per CDR3 protein sequence and no DNA. The record lists approximately 15,000 distinct CDR3 sequences, of which the ten most abundant hold roughly 3.6%. Tens of thousands of genome equivalents of blood DNA were amplified for TRB. In addition, the sample was reused for a study of T cell repertoires in aging, cancer and after chemotherapy.

The specimen sequenced was peripheral blood. These receptors were collected from a human donor in good health.

V is TRBV29-1 and J is TRBJ2-7; TCRdb lists TRBD1, though no DNA is available to test this call. Germline values: CDR1 SQVTM, CDR2 ANQGSEA. This CDR3 spans 12 amino acids. CDR3 region: CSGGGNQYEQYF.

The V call is TRBV12-3 or TRBV12-4, the J call TRBJ1-2; TCRdb's D call of TRBD1 is untestable without DNA. This CDR3 contains 11 residues. CDR3: CASSSGNGYTF.

The chain joins TRBV6-5 to TRBJ1-2; TCRdb reports TRBD1, a call that lacks DNA to check it against. The CDR3 loop spans 13 amino acids. Germline loops: CDR1 MNHEY, CDR2 SVGAGI. CDR3 loop: CASSYRQGGGYTF.

This clonotype counts as medium-sized by frequency. This chain joins TRBV30 and TRBJ1-4; the TCRdb call, TRBD1, lacks DNA for checking. CDR3 length equals 11 residues. In germline, CDR1 is GTSNPN, CDR2 SVGIG (reference sequence). CDR3 amino acids: CASSRDRKLFF.

The rearrangement joins TRBV6-5 to TRBJ2-7; TCRdb indicates TRBD2, and absent DNA this call remains unverified. The CDR3 is 13 amino acids. CDR1 is MNHEY and CDR2 is SVGAGI in the germline V gene. CDR3 in amino acids: CASKVGTFHEQYF.

By frequency, this clonotype is medium-sized (0.01 to 0.1%). V and J are TRBV29-1 and TRBJ2-4; checking the TCRdb D call of TRBD1 is not possible without DNA. Germline V gene sequence: CDR1 SQVTM, CDR2 ANQGSEA. This CDR3 has 15 amino acids. This CDR3 reads CSVPLRTGGENIQYF.

In terms of frequency, this clonotype is medium-sized (0.01 to 0.1%). J is TRBJ2-3 and V is TRBV19; lacking DNA, the TRBD1 call made by TCRdb goes unchecked. The V gene's germline CDR1 is LNHDA and CDR2 SQIVND (reference sequence). This CDR3 is built from 15 residues. This CDR3 is CASSRDGIYTDTQYF.